This T cell receptor beta chain originates from a study of immune cell composition in non-small cell lung cancer. The normal lung sample lay at least 3 cm, and maximally far, from the tumour. The assay was immunoSEQ multiplex PCR, and TCRdb's table has in-frame clones only and misses some. Here the sample spans around 3,500 clones, 55% to 70% being singletons. This clone was seen a few times. CDR1 and CDR2 from the germline V gene are SGHRS and YFSETQ. With V trimmed by 3 bases and J by 0 bases, 7 bases remained unmatched. CDR3 size: 17 residues. Input material: non-adjacent lung tissue. The gene calls are TRBV5-1 and TRBJ2-3, with 10 bases aligning to TRBD2. The TCR originated in a human donor with non-small cell lung cancer. The CDR3 DNA follows: TGCGCCAGCAGCTGGCCAATAGCGGGGGGCAGCACAGATACGCAGTATTTT. It translates to CASSWPIAGGSTDTQYF.